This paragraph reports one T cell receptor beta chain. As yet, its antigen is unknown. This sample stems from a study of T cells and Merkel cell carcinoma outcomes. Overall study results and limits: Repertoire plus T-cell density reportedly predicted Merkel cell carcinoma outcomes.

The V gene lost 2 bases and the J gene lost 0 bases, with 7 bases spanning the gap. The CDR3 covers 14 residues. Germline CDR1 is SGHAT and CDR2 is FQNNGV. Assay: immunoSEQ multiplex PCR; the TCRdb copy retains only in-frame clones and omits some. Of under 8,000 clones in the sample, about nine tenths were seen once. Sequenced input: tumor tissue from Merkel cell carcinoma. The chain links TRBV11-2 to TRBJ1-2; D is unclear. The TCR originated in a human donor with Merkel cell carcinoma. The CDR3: CASSLTRANYGYTF. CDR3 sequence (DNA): TGTGCCAGCAGCTTAACCCGAGCTAACTATGGCTACACCTTC.